The T cell receptor beta chain under discussion was sequenced for a study of OX40 agonist ivuxolimab in advanced cancers. Looking at the study overall: Three patients showed partial responses: one hepatocellular carcinoma and two cutaneous melanoma cases. Study-level results: Relative to CD4+, CD8+ T cells held more expanded clones on average.

The assay was immunoSEQ multiplex PCR, and TCRdb's table has in-frame clones only and misses some. Here the sample spans around 15,000 clones, roughly three quarters being singletons. This clone was seen only once. Its specificity is not known. Germline loops: CDR1 LNHNV, CDR2 YYDKDF (reference sequence). V lost 7 bases, J lost 4 bases, and 12 bases lay in between. CDR3 size: 13 residues. The chain links TRBV15 to TRBJ2-3, with TRBD1 as a possible D gene (7 bases). Sequencing used CD4+ or CD8+ T cells sorted from blood, obtained in a trial of the OX40 agonist ivuxolimab. The receptor's source is an adult with an advanced solid tumor such as melanoma, head and neck, liver or kidney cancer. In DNA form, the CDR3 reads TGTGCCACCAAGCAGGGGGGCGCAGATACGCAGTATTTT. The encoded protein is CATKQGGADTQYF.